These T cell receptor beta chains were read from a single sample in a study of PD-1 blockade in mismatch repair-deficient tumors. TCRdb's copy holds only in-frame clones and misses some; the assay was immunoSEQ multiplex PCR. Counted here are about 60,000 clones, approximately 88% occurring once; the ten biggest clones make up 11% to 15%. Sample: peripheral blood, taken 52 weeks after starting pembrolizumab. These receptor sequences come from an adult with mismatch repair-deficient cancer. Each CDR3 is given with its conserved first and last residue. Each record gives: clone size, V gene, J gene, D gene, CDR3 protein, CDR3 DNA. A D gene is named only where the DNA matches it firmly. Clone size, where shown, is once, few, many, or a class for clones that have expanded.

.	TRBV14	TRBJ1-4	.	CASSQPTGEKLFF	TGTGCCAGCAGCCAACCGACAGGTGAAAAACTGTTTTTT
.	TRBV6-6	TRBJ1-5	.	CASSIGTPNQPQHF	TGTGCCAGCAGCATCGGGACACCAAATCAGCCCCAGCATTTT
.	TRBV11-2	TRBJ1-3	.	CASSLVSLRNTIYF	TGTGCCAGCAGCTTAGTTTCCTTGCGAAACACCATATATTTT
.	TRBV4-3	TRBJ2-7	.	CASSPEGRGGNYEQYF	TGCGCCAGCAGCCCCGAGGGACGAGGAGGAAATTACGAGCAGTACTTC
.	TRBV27	TRBJ2-3	.	CASSLGTDTQYF	TGTGCCAGCAGTCTTGGCACAGATACGCAGTATTTT
.	TRBV4-3	TRBJ2-6	.	CASSQWAGSNSGANVLTF	TGCGCCAGCAGCCAATGGGCAGGGTCTAACTCTGGGGCCAACGTCCTGACTTTC
.	TRBV9	TRBJ1-2	.	CASSVDSFLDGYTF	TGTGCCAGCAGCGTAGATAGTTTTCTCGATGGCTACACCTTC
once	TRBV6-6	TRBJ2-1	TRBD1	CASTSDRGGSYNEQFF	TGTGCCAGCACCTCCGACAGGGGGGGTTCCTACAATGAGCAGTTCTTC
.	TRBV6-5	TRBJ2-2	.	CASSYVATGELFF	TGTGCCAGCAGTTACGTGGCCACCGGGGAGCTGTTTTTT
.	TRBV10-3	TRBJ2-1	.	CAISEEGTYNEQFF	TGTGCCATCAGTGAAGAGGGGACCTACAATGAGCAGTTCTTC
.	TRBV6-5	TRBJ2-7	TRBD2	CASSYLRLADYEQYF	TGTGCCAGCAGTTACCTCCGACTAGCGGACTACGAGCAGTACTTC
.	TRBV9	TRBJ1-1	.	CASSVAGPNTEAFF	TGTGCCAGCAGCGTAGCAGGGCCGAACACTGAAGCTTTCTTT
.	TRBV10-2	TRBJ1-5	.	CASSKTFGQSSNQPQHF	TGCGCCAGCAGCAAAACATTCGGGCAGTCCAGCAATCAGCCCCAGCATTTT
.	TRBV25-1	TRBJ2-3	.	CASTPDSTDTQYF	TGTGCCAGCACCCCGGACAGCACAGATACGCAGTATTTT
.	TRBV2	TRBJ1-5	.	CASGRDTREQPQHF	TGTGCCAGCGGGCGAGACACCCGGGAGCAGCCCCAGCATTTT
.	TRBV11-3	TRBJ2-1	TRBD2	CASRFRDYNNEQFF	TGTGCCAGCAGATTTCGGGACTACAACAATGAGCAGTTCTTC
.	TRBV2	TRBJ2-7	.	CASSEAPGQSYEQYF	TGTGCCAGCAGTGAAGCCCCAGGACAGTCCTACGAGCAGTACTTC
.	TRBV28	TRBJ2-1	TRBD2	CASSLWGSSGRHNEQFF	TGTGCCAGCAGTTTATGGGGAAGTAGCGGGAGACACAATGAGCAGTTCTTC
.	TRBV28	TRBJ2-3	TRBD1	CASSSTGAWADTQYF	TGTGCCAGCAGTTCGACAGGGGCCTGGGCAGATACGCAGTATTTT
.	TRBV6-6	TRBJ2-3	.	CASEQSSTQYF	TGTGCCAGCGAACAGAGCAGTACGCAGTATTTT
few	TRBV5-5	TRBJ1-2	.	CASSLNIAGTTEGGYTF	TGTGCCAGCAGCTTGAATATCGCCGGGACAACCGAGGGCGGCTACACCTTC
.	TRBV4-3	TRBJ2-5	TRBD2	CASSQGTGGPETQYF	TGCGCCAGCAGCCAAGGGACGGGAGGGCCAGAGACCCAGTACTTC
few	TRBV30	TRBJ2-7	.	CAWSVLQGYEQYF	TGTGCCTGGAGTGTACTTCAGGGATATGAGCAGTACTTC
.	TRBV6-5	TRBJ2-7	.	CASSYSSWSEQYF	TGTGCCAGCAGTTACTCGAGTTGGAGTGAGCAGTACTTC
.	TRBV7-3	TRBJ2-5	TRBD2	CASSPAGGQETQYF	TGTGCCAGCAGCCCAGCGGGAGGACAAGAGACCCAGTACTTC
.	TRBV7-2	TRBJ2-7	.	CASSSNYEQYF	TGTGCCAGCAGCTCCAACTACGAGCAGTACTTC
.	TRBV10-3	TRBJ2-2	TRBD2	CAISEFGLAGEAGELFF	TGTGCCATCAGTGAGTTTGGACTAGCGGGAGAGGCCGGGGAGCTGTTTTTT
.	TRBV4-1	TRBJ2-1	TRBD2	CASSQAAGGANEQFF	TGCGCCAGCAGCCAAGCGGCGGGGGGGGCCAATGAGCAGTTCTTC
.	TRBV11-2	TRBJ2-7	TRBD1	CASSYSGTGFEEQYF	TGTGCCAGCAGCTACTCCGGGACAGGGTTTGAAGAGCAGTACTTC
.	TRBV29-1	TRBJ2-5	.	CSISDGDQYF	TGCAGCATATCGGACGGGGACCAGTACTTC
many	TRBV7-2	TRBJ2-7	TRBD1	CASSHLTGAEQYF	TGTGCCAGCAGCCATCTGACAGGGGCCGAGCAGTACTTC
.	TRBV27	TRBJ2-7	TRBD1	CASSFYRTGRPYEQYF	TGTGCCAGCAGTTTCTATAGGACAGGGCGGCCCTACGAGCAGTACTTC
.	TRBV4-1	TRBJ2-1	.	CASSQEESVSYNEQFF	TGCGCCAGCAGCCAAGAAGAGAGCGTATCCTACAATGAGCAGTTCTTC
.	TRBV7-9	TRBJ1-1	TRBD1	CASRQGMAGDTEAFF	TGTGCCAGCAGACAGGGGATGGCGGGGGACACTGAAGCTTTCTTT
.	TRBV6-5	TRBJ2-3	.	CASGRTTDTQYF	TGTGCCAGCGGACGGACCACAGATACGCAGTATTTT
.	TRBV25-1	TRBJ1-1	.	CASSESSRNTEAFF	TGTGCCAGCAGTGAATCTTCACGAAACACTGAAGCTTTCTTT
.	TRBV7-6	TRBJ2-1	TRBD2	CASSLAGVNNEQFF	TGTGCCAGCAGCCTAGCGGGAGTCAACAATGAGCAGTTCTTC
.	TRBV6-1	TRBJ2-5	TRBD1	CASSEGQGSGETQYF	TGTGCCAGCAGTGAAGGACAGGGGAGTGGAGAGACCCAGTACTTC
.	TRBV2	TRBJ1-4	.	CASSERGGRNEKLFF	TGTGCCAGCAGTGAACGGGGGGGGCGTAACGAAAAACTGTTTTTT
.	TRBV6-6	TRBJ2-7	.	CASSYVSLPYEQYF	TGTGCCAGCAGTTACGTCAGTTTACCGTACGAGCAGTACTTC
.	TRBV6-5	TRBJ2-7	.	CASSNPRGGYEQYF	TGTGCCAGCAGTAACCCCAGGGGGGGGTACGAGCAGTACTTC
.	TRBV5-1	TRBJ2-1	.	CASSLAGPHNEQFF	TGCGCCAGCAGCTTGGCCGGCCCACACAATGAGCAGTTCTTC
few	TRBV5-6	TRBJ1-1	TRBD1	CASSSAQGAWGKAFF	TGTGCCAGCAGCTCCGCACAGGGGGCTTGGGGAAAAGCTTTCTTT
.	TRBV30	TRBJ2-2	.	CAWSVRPSTGELFF	TGTGCCTGGAGTGTCCGACCGAGCACCGGGGAGCTGTTTTTT
.	TRBV5-1	TRBJ2-1	.	CASSLAGAGHHNEQFF	TGCGCCAGCAGCTTGGCCGGGGCAGGACATCACAATGAGCAGTTCTTC
.	TRBV14	TRBJ2-3	.	CASSQTSTDTQYF	TGTGCCAGCAGCCAAACAAGCACAGATACGCAGTATTTT
few	TRBV14	TRBJ2-7	.	CASSHGYEQYF	TGTGCCAGCAGCCACGGCTACGAGCAGTACTTC
.	TRBV19	TRBJ2-7	.	CASSARAADYEQYF	TGTGCCAGTAGCGCCCGGGCAGCGGACTACGAGCAGTACTTC
.	TRBV7-2	TRBJ1-2	.	CASSLVAGEYGYTF	TGTGCCAGCAGCTTAGTGGCGGGGGAGTATGGCTACACCTTC
.	TRBV25-1	TRBJ2-1	.	CASSESPQRVDNEQFF	TGTGCCAGCAGTGAATCTCCGCAGCGGGTTGACAATGAGCAGTTCTTC
.	TRBV5-4	TRBJ2-5	.	CASSSRVGAETQYF	TGTGCCAGCAGCTCCAGGGTGGGGGCAGAGACCCAGTACTTC
.	TRBV5-4	TRBJ2-1	TRBD2	CASSFSGRPYNEQFF	TGTGCCAGCAGCTTTAGCGGGAGGCCCTACAATGAGCAGTTCTTC
.	TRBV6-6	TRBJ2-3	TRBD2	CASRGLAGVADTQYF	TGTGCCAGCAGGGGACTAGCGGGAGTGGCAGATACGCAGTATTTT
.	TRBV27	TRBJ2-3	TRBD1	CASSLLSTRDRGDTQYF	TGTGCCAGCAGTTTACTATCAACCCGGGACAGGGGAGATACGCAGTATTTT
.	TRBV11-1	TRBJ1-2	.	CASSPAGVGRSYGYTF	TGTGCCAGCAGCCCGGCTGGTGTAGGTCGATCCTATGGCTACACCTTC
.	TRBV18	TRBJ2-7	.	CASSPGSGNYEQYF	TGTGCCAGCTCACCCGGATCCGGGAACTACGAGCAGTACTTC